A selection of T cell receptor beta chains follows, all from one sample in a study of T cell repertoires in cytomegalovirus infection. The antigens of these receptors remain unknown. Each CDR3 protein gets one entry after TCRdb re-called the reads with MiXCR. The sample includes approximately 73,000 distinct CDR3 sequences, about 37% of them seen just once. Specimen: CD8+ T cells from cultured PBMCs, collected from culture after CMV antigen stimulation. These receptors came from a human donor in good health (CMV status not recorded). Some clones in this sample may be carry-over from other donors' samples. CDR3s include the opening cysteine and the closing phenylalanine or tryptophan. A D gene is named only where the DNA matches it firmly. Not all rows give a size; the values are once, few, many and, for expanded clones, a class.

>few|NA|TRBV7-3|TRBJ1-6
CASSLWVTNSPLHF
TGTGCCAGCAGCTTATGGGTGACCAATTCACCCCTCCACTTT
>NA|NA|TRBV11-2|TRBJ2-3
CASGGTDTQYF
TGTGCCAGCGGGGGAACAGATACGCAGTATTTT
>few|NA|TRBV28|TRBJ2-7
CASSGMGSSYEQYF
TGTGCCAGCAGTGGGATGGGGAGCTCCTACGAGCAGTACTTC
>NA|NA|TRBV19|TRBJ1-5
CVSSFGGNQPQHF
TGTGTCAGTAGTTTTGGAGGGAATCAGCCCCAGCATTTT
>few|NA|TRBV7-2|TRBJ2-7
CASSLIPYEQYF
TGTGCCAGCAGCTTAATACCCTACGAGCAGTACTTC
>NA|NA|TRBV5-5|TRBJ1-5
CASSRRPDQPQHF
TGTGCCAGCAGCAGAAGACCGGATCAGCCCCAGCATTTT
>NA|TRBD2|TRBV12-3/TRBV12-4|TRBJ2-5
CASSLAASGDQETQYF
TGTGCCAGCAGTTTGGCGGCTAGCGGAGACCAAGAGACCCAGTACTTC
>NA|NA|TRBV7-9|TRBJ1-2
CASSRSVDGYTF
TGTGCCAGCAGCCGGTCGGTGGATGGCTACACCTTC
>NA|NA|TRBV5-1|TRBJ1-2
CASSLVRRVYGYTF
TGCGCCAGCAGCTTGGTTCGCCGCGTCTATGGCTACACCTTC
>NA|TRBD1|TRBV29-1|TRBJ2-7
CSVEVEQGVSYEQYF
TGCAGCGTTGAAGTGGAACAGGGGGTCTCCTACGAGCAGTACTTC
>NA|TRBD1|TRBV4-1|TRBJ2-5
CASSLIVSGQGAETQYF
TGCGCCAGCAGCCTCATCGTCTCGGGGCAGGGGGCAGAGACCCAGTACTTC
>many|NA|TRBV29-1|TRBJ1-1
CSVEGVNTEAFF
TGCAGCGTTGAAGGCGTGAACACTGAAGCTTTCTTT
>NA|TRBD1|TRBV4-3|TRBJ2-2
CASSQDRGLGTGELFF
TGCGCCAGCAGCCAAGATAGGGGGCTAGGGACCGGGGAGCTGTTTTTT
>NA|NA|TRBV10-3|TRBJ1-1
CATRRSASNTEAFF
TGTGCCACGCGAAGATCAGCCTCTAACACTGAAGCTTTCTTT
>few|NA|TRBV20-1|TRBJ2-3
CSARGLTISDTQYF
TGCAGTGCCAGGGGACTAACTATTTCAGATACGCAGTATTTT
>few|TRBD2|TRBV7-6|TRBJ2-5
CASSFSLAGGPEETQYF
TGTGCCAGCAGCTTTTCGCTAGCGGGGGGGCCTGAAGAGACCCAGTACTTC
>NA|TRBD2|TRBV6-2/TRBV6-3|TRBJ2-7
CASSYASGGRYEQYF
TGTGCCAGCAGCTATGCTAGCGGGGGAAGATACGAGCAGTACTTC
>NA|TRBD1|TRBV4-1|TRBJ1-1
CASSQARTGGTEAFF
TGTGCCAGCAGCCAAGCCAGGACAGGGGGAACTGAAGCTTTCTTT
>NA|NA|TRBV28|TRBJ1-2
CASSKDRNYTF
TGTGCCAGCAGTAAAGACAGAAACTACACCTTC
>few|NA|TRBV7-6|TRBJ2-6
CASSRPGGRGANVLTF
TGTGCCAGCAGCCGCCCCGGGGGTAGGGGGGCCAACGTCCTGACTTTC
>many|NA|TRBV28|TRBJ1-2
CASSFTMVEARGYTF
TGTGCCAGCAGTTTTACTATGGTTGAGGCTCGGGGCTACACCTTC
>few|NA|TRBV7-9|TRBJ2-7
CASSSSRSYEQYF
TGTGCCAGCAGCTCTTCACGCTCCTACGAGCAGTACTTC
>NA|NA|TRBV11-1|TRBJ2-1
CASSLATSWGGPPRNEQFF
TGTGCCAGCAGCTTAGCTACCTCTTGGGGGGGGCCTCCACGGAATGAGCAGTTCTTC
>NA|NA|TRBV12-3/TRBV12-4|TRBJ2-1
CASTSMGVNEQFF
TGTGCCAGCACCTCAATGGGGGTTAATGAGCAGTTCTTC
>NA|NA|TRBV10-3|TRBJ2-7
CAISWTTEEQYF
TGTGCCATCAGTTGGACCACGGAGGAGCAGTACTTC
>few|NA|TRBV27|TRBJ1-1
CASSLSGGGWTEAFF
TGTGCCAGCAGTTTAAGTGGGGGCGGGTGGACTGAAGCTTTCTTT
>NA|NA|TRBV6-1|TRBJ1-5
CASSEGQSWNF
TGTGCCAGCAGTGAAGGACAGTCCTGGAATTTT
>few|NA|TRBV20-1|TRBJ2-1
CSARDPSRDNEQFF
TGCAGTGCTAGAGATCCTAGCCGAGACAATGAGCAGTTCTTC
>once|TRBD1|TRBV7-6|TRBJ2-2
CASSFPGTGQTGELFF
TGTGCCAGCAGCTTCCCGGGGACAGGGCAGACCGGGGAGCTGTTTTTT
>NA|TRBD1|TRBV7-6|TRBJ2-5
CASSLLGQGASAQYF
TGTGCCAGCAGCTTATTGGGACAGGGGGCTTCGGCCCAGTACTTC
>many|TRBD1|TRBV7-2|TRBJ1-5
CASSAPRTGGNQPQHF
TGTGCCAGCAGCGCGCCGCGTACAGGGGGAAATCAGCCCCAGCATTTT
>NA|NA|TRBV20-1|TRBJ2-2
CSARDSTGELFF
TGCAGTGCTAGAGATTCAACCGGGGAGCTGTTTTTT
>NA|TRBD2|TRBV6-1|TRBJ2-3
CASRERGGPDTQYF
TGTGCCAGCAGGGAGCGGGGGGGCCCAGATACGCAGTATTTT
>few|NA|TRBV7-9|TRBJ1-1
CASSLVAEAFF
TGTGCCAGCTCGTTGGTCGCGGAAGCTTTCTTT
>NA|TRBD2|TRBV27|TRBJ2-7
CASSYDSGVWYEQYF
TGTGCCAGCAGCTATGACAGCGGGGTTTGGTACGAGCAGTACTTC
>NA|NA|TRBV20-1|TRBJ1-2
CSARDKRATLAYGYTF
TGCAGTGCTAGAGATAAACGAGCGACCCTGGCCTATGGCTACACCTTC
>many|NA|TRBV7-2|TRBJ1-5
CASSLGLGSNQPQHF
TGTGCCAGCAGCTTAGGTCTGGGGAGCAATCAGCCCCAGCATTTT
>few|NA|TRBV19|TRBJ1-2
CASSSSPGDLSSYGYTF
TGTGCCAGTAGTTCCTCACCGGGGGATTTGAGCTCCTATGGCTACACCTTC
>few|TRBD1|TRBV6-5|TRBJ1-1
CASRLQGSTFAEAFF
TGTGCCAGCAGGCTACAGGGGTCAACTTTTGCTGAAGCTTTCTTT
>NA|NA|TRBV7-8|TRBJ1-5
CASSLPGGENQPQHF
TGTGCCAGCAGCCTCCCCGGCGGTGAGAATCAGCCCCAGCATTTT
>NA|TRBD1|TRBV7-9|TRBJ2-7
CASSPPGQGAYEQYF
TGTGCCAGCAGCCCACCGGGACAGGGGGCTTACGAGCAGTACTTC
>NA|TRBD1|TRBV13|TRBJ2-1
CASSDRGPDPYNEQFF
TGTGCCAGCAGCGACAGGGGCCCAGACCCCTACAATGAGCAGTTCTTC